The T cell receptor beta chain described here comes from a study of control samples from healthy donors and cancer patients. The length of the CDR3 is 13 residues. The trim removed 5 bases at V and 4 bases at J, leaving 2 bases unmatched. Germline V gives CDR1 LGHDT, CDR2 YNNKEL (reference sequence). The method was immunoSEQ multiplex PCR; TCRdb's version includes in-frame clones alone and lacks a portion of them. Here the sample spans some 130,000 clones, roughly 92% being singletons. Source material: blood. This sequence was found in a young man in good health. This sequence joins TRBV3-1 (or the pseudogene TRBV3-2) and TRBJ2-1, with 7 bases aligning to TRBD1. CDR3 DNA: TGTGCCAGCAGCAGACAGGGTTACAATGAGCAGTTCTTC. It yields the protein CASSRQGYNEQFF.